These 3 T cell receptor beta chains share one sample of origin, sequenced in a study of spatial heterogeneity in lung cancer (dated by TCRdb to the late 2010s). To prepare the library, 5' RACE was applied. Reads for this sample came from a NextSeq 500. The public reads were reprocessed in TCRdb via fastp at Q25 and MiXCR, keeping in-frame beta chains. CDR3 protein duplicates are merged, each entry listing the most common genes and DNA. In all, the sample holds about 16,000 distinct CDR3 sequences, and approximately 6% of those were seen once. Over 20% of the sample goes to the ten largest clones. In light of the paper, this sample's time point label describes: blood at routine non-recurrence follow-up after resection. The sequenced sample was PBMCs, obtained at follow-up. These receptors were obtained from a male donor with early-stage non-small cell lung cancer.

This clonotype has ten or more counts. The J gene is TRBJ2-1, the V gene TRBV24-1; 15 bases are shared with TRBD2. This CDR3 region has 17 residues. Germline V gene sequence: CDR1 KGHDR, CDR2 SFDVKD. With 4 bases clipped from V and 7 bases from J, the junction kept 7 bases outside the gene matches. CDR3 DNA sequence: TGTGCCACCAGTGAATCGGGACTAGCGGGAGGTGAGAATGAGCAGTTCTTC. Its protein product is CATSESGLAGGENEQFF.

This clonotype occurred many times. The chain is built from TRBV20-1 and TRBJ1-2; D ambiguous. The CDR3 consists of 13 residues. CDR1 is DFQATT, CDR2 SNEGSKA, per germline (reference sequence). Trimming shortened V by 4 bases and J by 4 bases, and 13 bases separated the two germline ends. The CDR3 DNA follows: TGCAGTGCTACACTAAGTCGGGGCTATGGCTACACCTTC. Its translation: CSATLSRGYGYTF.

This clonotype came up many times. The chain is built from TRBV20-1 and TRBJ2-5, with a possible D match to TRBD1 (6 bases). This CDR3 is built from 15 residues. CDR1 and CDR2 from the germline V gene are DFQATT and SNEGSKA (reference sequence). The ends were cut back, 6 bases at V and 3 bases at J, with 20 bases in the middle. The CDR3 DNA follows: TGCAGTGCCCCTCCATCGACAGGACCCAAAGAGACCCAGTACTTC. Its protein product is CSAPPSTGPKETQYF.